The text below deals with one T cell receptor beta chain. In the study's own analysis: The authors estimated nucleated cell counts from reference gene primer amplification. TCRdb keeps only in-frame clones here, not all; method: immunoSEQ multiplex PCR. Clonal size and the V and J genes are those of that table, whereas D and trimming came from the DNA. The sample includes around 59,000 clones, around 88% of them seen just once. These data come from a study of blood T cell repertoires in COVID-19. Study context: Donors in the United States, Italy and Spain gave samples during acute or convalescent COVID-19.

CDR3 length: 15 residues. V was clipped by 4 bases and J by 5 bases, with 19 bases between them. Germline V CDR1 and CDR2: SGHRS, YFSETQ. Source material: peripheral blood. This rearrangement joins TRBV5-1 to TRBJ2-7, with D maybe TRBD1 (6 bases). The origin of this receptor is a man aged 55 to 70 with acute or convalescent COVID-19. Here the CDR3 DNA reads TGCGCCAGCAGCCCAAATCCGGGACAAGACCACGAGCAGTACTTC. This translates into CASSPNPGQDHEQYF.